The clone carrying this T cell receptor beta chain occurred many times. Antigen unknown. Both TRBC1 and TRBC2 were covered by a beta constant-region primer of two equimolar oligonucleotides. The ligated cDNA underwent four PCR rounds using SP2 and nested alpha and beta constant-region primers. A 12-nucleotide UMI and the SP2 primer were added to the cDNA 3' end by oligonucleotide ligation. Each CDR3 protein is one row after TCRdb ran MiXCR on the UMI-ligation and nested PCR reads. The sample lists about 90,000 distinct CDR3 sequences, approximately 10% occurring once. The data stem from a study of naive and memory T cell subsets. Regarding the study as a whole: Clonotypes here are unpaired alpha or beta chain sequences. Naive repertoires, especially CD8, held a few larger clonotypes, possibly memory cells re-expressing CD45RA.

Sequenced material: naive CD4+ T cells from blood. This receptor was taken from a human donor in good health.

CDR3 protein: CAWARDRGYEQYF. The CDR3 nucleotides read TGTGCCTGGGCGCGAGACAGGGGTTACGAGCAGTACTTC. The rearrangement links TRBV30 to TRBJ2-7; 8 bases fit TRBD1. The germline V gene has CDR1 GTSNPN and CDR2 SVGIG (reference sequence). V lost 5 bases and J lost 4; bases outside the gene matches: 7. There are 13 residues in the CDR3.